This T cell receptor beta chain was identified in a study of blood T cell repertoires in COVID-19. This clone was recorded only once. V gave up 2 bases and J gave up 2 bases; unmatched junction bases: 5. Germline lookup yields CDR1 MDHEN and CDR2 SYDVKM. This CDR3 region has 16 residues. Profiling relied on immunoSEQ multiplex PCR, and the TCRdb table lists in-frame clones only, not all of them. The top ten clones hold about 2.4% of a sample with some 220,000 clones, more than 65% of them seen once. The rearrangement joins TRBV28 to TRBJ1-5; 8 bases align to TRBD1. The origin of this receptor is a woman aged 60-70 years with acute or convalescent COVID-19. Sequences were obtained from peripheral blood. The CDR3 is CASSLVQGAGNQPQHF. For the CDR3, the DNA is TGTGCCAGCAGTTTAGTCCAGGGGGCAGGCAATCAGCCCCAGCATTTT.